These T cell receptor beta chains were read from a single sample in a study of CD8 T cells in Susac syndrome. MiXCR, run by TCRdb on the immunoSEQ multiplex PCR reads, gives a single entry per CDR3 protein. The table has 150,000 to 200,000 distinct CDR3 sequences, over 90% seen once. The sequenced sample consisted of CD4+ T cells from PBMCs. The receptors originated from a human donor with Susac syndrome. The CDR3 runs from the conserved cysteine through the conserved F or W. D genes are given only for firm matches. Size is omitted from some rows. Given values are once, few, many or a class for expanded clones.

v_gene	abundance	j_gene	d_gene	CDR3aa	CDR3nt
TRBV6-1	NA	TRBJ2-5	TRBD1	CASSEASGQGSETQYF	TGTGCCAGCAGTGAAGCCTCGGGACAGGGGTCCGAGACCCAGTACTTC
TRBV9	NA	TRBJ2-2	NA	CASSVGGKNTGELFF	TGTGCCAGCAGCGTAGGTGGCAAGAACACCGGGGAGCTGTTTTTT
TRBV12-3/TRBV12-4	NA	TRBJ1-4	TRBD1	CASSVRGQTAELFF	TGTGCCAGCAGTGTCAGGGGGCAGACAGCCGAACTGTTTTTT
TRBV5-1	NA	TRBJ1-2	NA	CASSPGDDYGYTF	TGCGCCAGCAGCCCGGGAGACGACTATGGCTACACCTTC
TRBV18	NA	TRBJ1-1	NA	CASSRGAAGIMNTEAFF	TGTGCCAGCTCACGGGGGGCGGCAGGGATCATGAACACTGAAGCTTTCTTT
TRBV5-1	NA	TRBJ1-2	TRBD1	CASSLIFGQDTF	TGCGCCAGCAGCTTAATTTTCGGACAGGACACCTTC
TRBV6-5	NA	TRBJ2-3	TRBD2	CASSLGGTSDTQYF	TGTGCCAGCTCCTTGGGAGGGACCTCAGATACGCAGTATTTT
TRBV7-9	NA	TRBJ2-1	TRBD1	CASSLRQGSSYNEQFF	TGTGCCAGCAGCCTCCGACAGGGGAGCTCCTACAATGAGCAGTTCTTC
TRBV19	NA	TRBJ2-4	NA	CASSSYRDTNIQYF	TGTGCCAGTAGTAGCTACCGGGACACAAACATTCAGTACTTC
TRBV20-1	NA	TRBJ2-7	NA	CSAPGGRGLYEQYF	TGCAGTGCCCCCGGCGGCCGGGGGCTCTACGAGCAGTACTTC
TRBV3-1	NA	TRBJ1-1	NA	CASSQVFRGRTGTEAFF	TGTGCCAGCAGCCAAGTTTTCCGCGGGAGGACGGGCACTGAAGCTTTCTTT
TRBV20-1	NA	TRBJ2-5	TRBD2	CSARTSGGAWETQYF	TGCAGTGCTAGGACTAGCGGGGGGGCGTGGGAGACCCAGTACTTC
TRBV20-1	NA	TRBJ2-3	NA	CSFQGGGQGTDTQYF	TGCAGCTTCCAGGGAGGGGGCCAGGGGACAGATACGCAGTATTTT
TRBV25-1	NA	TRBJ2-5	NA	CASSLRGQGTQYF	TGTGCCAGCAGTCTCCGGGGCCAGGGGACCCAGTACTTC
TRBV6-2/TRBV6-3	few	TRBJ2-1	NA	CASSSTYNEQFF	TGTGCCAGCAGTTCAACGTACAATGAGCAGTTCTTC
TRBV14	NA	TRBJ2-7	NA	CASSQLRAAGSSYEQYF	TGTGCCAGCAGCCAACTGCGGGCAGCAGGGAGTTCCTACGAGCAGTACTTC
TRBV7-9	NA	TRBJ2-3	NA	CASSNRDTITDTQYF	TGTGCCAGCAGCAACCGGGACACCATCACAGATACGCAGTATTTT
TRBV5-1	NA	TRBJ1-3	TRBD1	CASSPDRAAGNTIYF	TGCGCCAGCAGTCCGGACAGGGCCGCAGGAAACACCATATATTTT
TRBV29-1	NA	TRBJ1-2	NA	CSVEQGRGYTF	TGCAGCGTTGAACAGGGTCGAGGCTACACCTTC
TRBV12-3/TRBV12-4	NA	TRBJ2-2	TRBD2	CASSLSSGGGNTGELFF	TGTGCCAGCAGTTTATCTAGCGGGGGGGGTAACACCGGGGAGCTGTTTTTT
TRBV15	NA	TRBJ2-5	NA	CATSRGGPLGETQYF	TGTGCCACCAGCAGAGGAGGACCCTTAGGGGAGACCCAGTACTTC
TRBV27	NA	TRBJ1-5	TRBD1	CASRTTGDESNQPQHF	TGTGCCAGCAGAACTACAGGGGATGAGAGCAATCAGCCCCAGCATTTT
TRBV11-2	NA	TRBJ2-5	TRBD2	CASREPGGRETQYF	TGTGCCAGCAGGGAACCGGGAGGCCGGGAGACCCAGTACTTC
TRBV30	NA	TRBJ1-4	NA	CAWSLAGPLREKLFF	TGTGCCTGGAGTCTCGCCGGGCCCCTGAGAGAAAAACTGTTTTTT